The present T cell receptor beta chain was sequenced within a study of regulatory T cells in long-lasting Graves disease. Time point described: persistent/refractory GD, antithyroid drugs over 5 years with positive TRAb. The TCR library was prepared using RNA isolated from PBMCs. Through Arm-PCR of CDR3 regions and iRepertoire HTBI primers, TCR beta libraries were built. TCRdb reprocessed the multiplex PCR reads via MiXCR and lists one record per CDR3 protein. The profile shows roughly 360,000 distinct CDR3 sequences, more than 20% of them singletons. J lost 2 bases, V lost 6 bases, and 4 bases had no gene match. CDR1 is MNHEY and CDR2 is SMNVEV in the germline V gene (reference sequence). The CDR3 contains 14 residues. This clonotype came up many times.

The source is a middle-aged woman with Graves disease. This specimen was peripheral blood mononuclear cells (PBMCs), taken when the disease was refractory, from a patient treated with antithyroid drugs. The chain recombines TRBV27 with TRBJ2-7; 10 bases match TRBD1. CDR3 in DNA: TGTGCCAGCAGCTTGGGGACAGGGGCCTACGAGCAGTACTTC. Protein product: CASSLGTGAYEQYF.